This T cell receptor beta chain derives from a study of cytomegalovirus exposure and HLA in healthy donors. Study-wide findings and caveats: As was reported, the classifier diagnosed cytomegalovirus status with high specificity and sensitivity.

The assay was immunoSEQ multiplex PCR, and TCRdb's table has in-frame clones only and misses some. The sample carries approximately 260,000 clones, 86% recorded once. V gave up 6 bases and J gave up 0 bases, with 12 bases separating them. In germline, CDR1 is KGHSH, CDR2 LQKENI. CDR3 length: 14 amino acids. Concerning this clone: The antigen remains undetermined.

The rearrangement links TRBV18 to TRBJ2-7; tentatively, D is TRBD1 (5 bases). The source of this sequence is a woman aged 25-40 years in good health and CMV-seropositive. Sequencing was done on a sample of PBMCs. In DNA form, the CDR3 reads TGTGCCAGCTCCCCTGGGGCCAGCTCCTACGAGCAGTACTTC. Its translation is CASSPGASSYEQYF.